This TCR beta chain was obtained from a study of OX40 agonist ivuxolimab in advanced cancers. TCRdb's copy holds only in-frame clones and misses some; the assay was immunoSEQ multiplex PCR. The sample includes 50,000 to 65,000 clones, about 80% of them seen just once. This CDR3 is 15 amino acids long. Germline CDR1 reads WNHNN; CDR2 reads SYGVQD (reference sequence). V lost 3 bases to trimming and J lost 4 bases, with 12 bases between them. The sequence was collected from an adult with an advanced solid tumor such as melanoma, head and neck, liver or kidney cancer. The gene calls are TRBV10-1 and TRBJ2-2, with D possibly TRBD1 on 5 matching bases. The sequences come from CD4+ or CD8+ T cells sorted from blood, collected in a trial of the OX40 agonist ivuxolimab. The CDR3 region is CASSDQGSGTGELFF. In DNA, the CDR3 is TGCGCCAGCAGTGATCAGGGTTCGGGCACCGGGGAGCTGTTTTTT.